This passage covers 13 T cell receptor beta chains from one sample sequenced in a study of blood T cells in healthy people across ages. The second PCR ran roughly 6 to 11 cycles with a sample-barcoded 5' primer and J-beta primers. TCRdb reprocessed the 5' RACE reads with MiXCR, giving one entry per CDR3 protein. The sample has roughly 860,000 distinct CDR3 sequences; 60% to 80% are singletons. The sequencing input was blood. These receptors were taken from a man aged 25-45 years in good health.

In this sample, this clonotype turned up many times. The chain uses TRBV7-3 and TRBJ2-6; D is undetermined. The V and J ends lost 6 bases and 0 bases respectively, with 6 bases between them. Germline-derived CDR1 and CDR2 are SGHTA and FQGTGA. This CDR3 is 14 amino acids long. CDR3 loop: CASSLTSGANVLTF. In nucleotides, the CDR3 is TGTGCCAGCAGTTTGACCTCTGGGGCCAACGTCCTGACTTTC.

This clonotype came up a few times. The J gene is TRBJ2-1, the V gene TRBV6-1; D unresolved. The CDR3 loop spans 15 amino acids. The germline V gene has CDR1 MNHNS and CDR2 SASEGT. V was trimmed by 3 bases and J by 5 bases, leaving 14 bases between them. The CDR3 loop reads CASSDLQVADNEQFF. CDR3 nucleotides: TGTGCCAGCAGTGATCTCCAGGTAGCAGACAATGAGCAGTTCTTC.

This clonotype was recorded once. This chain joins TRBV10-3 and TRBJ2-1; D call uncertain. Trimming took 3 bases from V and 5 from J, leaving 5 bases between them. In germline, CDR1 is ENHRY, CDR2 SYGVKD. The CDR3 sequence is 12 residues long. The CDR3, as DNA: TGTGCCATCAGTGACCCCGACAATGAGCAGTTCTTC. Its translation: CAISDPDNEQFF.

The V call is TRBV20-1, the J call TRBJ2-1; 7 bases are a match to TRBD1. CDR1 and CDR2 from the germline V gene are DFQATT and SNEGSKA (reference sequence). V shed 3 bases, J shed 8 bases, and the junction held 13 bases outside the gene matches. The CDR3 is 15 amino acids. CDR3 sequence reads: CSASVGQGVRDEQFF. The CDR3 region has the DNA TGCAGTGCTAGTGTGGGTCAGGGGGTCAGGGATGAGCAGTTCTTC.

J is TRBJ2-7 and V is TRBV2; TRBD1 matches 11 bases. The CDR3 has 16 residues. The J segment lost 3 bases and the V segment lost 4 bases, leaving 8 bases of the junction unmatched. Germline V gene data show CDR1 as SNHLY and CDR2 as FYNNEI. CDR3 DNA sequence: TGTGCCAGCAGTGCCGGGACAGGGGGTTTCGGCTACGAGCAGTACTTC. Amino acid sequence: CASSAGTGGFGYEQYF.

About this clonotype: A read error may explain this, as a much larger clone is one base away. The gene calls are TRBV14 and TRBJ2-4; D is unresolved. The CDR3 loop spans 11 amino acids. Looked up from germline, CDR1 is SGHDN and CDR2 is FVKESK. The ends were cut back, 0 bases at V and 13 bases at J, with 7 bases in the middle. As DNA, the CDR3 is TGTGCCAGCAGCCAAGATAGGGTACAGTACTTC. It encodes CASSQDRVQYF.

The chain links TRBV20-1 to TRBJ1-5, with unresolved D. This CDR3 has 19 amino acids. CDR1 and CDR2 (germline): DFQATT, SNEGSKA (reference sequence). Trimming removed 3 bases at V and 3 bases at J, with 27 bases between. Here the CDR3 DNA reads TGCAGTGCTAGGGGCATATTTGAGGGTCCCCTTTCTCACAATCAGCCCCAGCATTTT. This gives the protein CSARGIFEGPLSHNQPQHF.

V usage is TRBV10-2 and J usage is TRBJ2-1; 10 nucleotides align to TRBD2. This CDR3 contains 13 residues. Germline V gives CDR1 WSHSY, CDR2 SAAADI. The junction had 4 bases not matched to a gene; V was cut back by 6 bases and J by 8 bases. CDR3 protein: CASRLAGTHEQFF. CDR3 nucleotide sequence: TGCGCCAGCAGACTAGCGGGGACCCATGAGCAGTTCTTC.

The chain uses TRBV6-1 and TRBJ2-7; 7 positions agree with TRBD1. CDR1 is MNHNS and CDR2 is SASEGT in the germline V gene. The CDR3 consists of 15 residues. The junction had 8 bases not matched to a gene; V was cut back by 0 bases and J by 6 bases. DNA of the CDR3: TGTGCCAGCAGTGAAGCGCAAGGAAGGGGGCTCGAGCAGTACTTC. Its translation is CASSEAQGRGLEQYF.

The V gene is TRBV2, the J gene TRBJ1-2; TRBD1 is a possible D gene (5 bases). The V gene's germline CDR1 is SNHLY and CDR2 FYNNEI. CDR3 length: 15 residues. V dropped 8 bases and J dropped 6 bases, with 22 bases sitting between them. CDR3 protein: CASGAVLSGQDGYTF. The CDR3 region has the DNA TGTGCCAGCGGAGCTGTACTCTCGGGGCAAGATGGCTACACCTTC.

This clonotype was picked up many times. This sequence joins TRBV6-2 or TRBV6-3 and TRBJ2-5; the match to TRBD2 covers 10 bases. V lost 6 bases, J lost 2 bases, and 6 bases stayed unmatched. CDR1 is MNHEY, CDR2 SVGEGT, per germline. This CDR3 has 15 amino acids. Written as DNA, the CDR3 is TGTGCCAGCAGGCCGACTAGCGGGCTTCAAGAGACCCAGTACTTC. Translation: CASRPTSGLQETQYF.

The V call is TRBV5-1, the J call TRBJ2-2; D may correspond to TRBD1 or TRBD2 (6 bases each). The CDR3 has 16 residues. V was clipped by 0 bases and J by 4 bases, with 13 bases between them. Germline CDR1 is SGHRS and CDR2 is YFSETQ. The CDR3 sequence: CASSLGGAGGTGELFF. The CDR3, as DNA: TGCGCCAGCAGCTTGGGGGGGGCCGGAGGCACCGGGGAGCTGTTTTTT. Using reference TRBV5-1 and TRBJ2-2 for the parts outside the CDR3, the full variable domain is KAGVTQTPRYLIKTRGQQVTLSCSPISGHRSVSWYQQTPGQGLQFLFEYFSETQRNKGNFPGRFSGRQFSNSRSEMNVSTLELGDSALYLCASSLGGAGGTGELFFGEGSRLTVL.

The chain combines TRBV28 with TRBJ2-5, with D possibly matching TRBD1 (6 bases). Germline V gene sequence: CDR1 MDHEN, CDR2 SYDVKM. The CDR3 spans 15 residues. Trimming stripped 4 bases from V and 4 bases from J, with 16 bases between. The DNA of the CDR3 is TGTGCCAGCAGTTCGACAGGTCGGATCGTAGAGACCCAGTACTTC. Protein product: CASSSTGRIVETQYF.